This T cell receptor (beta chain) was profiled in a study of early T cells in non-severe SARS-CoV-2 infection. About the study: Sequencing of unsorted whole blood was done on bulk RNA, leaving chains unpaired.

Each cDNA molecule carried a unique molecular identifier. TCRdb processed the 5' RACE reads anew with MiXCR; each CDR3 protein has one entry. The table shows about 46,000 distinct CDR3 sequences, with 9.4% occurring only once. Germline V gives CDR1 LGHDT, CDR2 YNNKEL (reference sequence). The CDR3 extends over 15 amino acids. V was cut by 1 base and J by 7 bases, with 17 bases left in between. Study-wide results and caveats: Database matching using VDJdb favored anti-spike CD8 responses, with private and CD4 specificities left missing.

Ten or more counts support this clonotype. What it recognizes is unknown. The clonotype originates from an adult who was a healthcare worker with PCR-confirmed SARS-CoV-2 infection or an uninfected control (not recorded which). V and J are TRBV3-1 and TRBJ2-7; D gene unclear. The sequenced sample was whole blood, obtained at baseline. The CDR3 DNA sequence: TGTGCCAGCAGCCAAGGTCAGCTTGGGGTCGAGGAGCAGTACTTC. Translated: CASSQGQLGVEEQYF.